These T cell receptor beta chains were read from a single sample in a study of T cell changes during pregnancy in multiple sclerosis. Libraries were prepared by immunoSEQ multiplex PCR; TCRdb keeps only in-frame clonotypes and omits some of them. The data show 25,000 to 35,000 clones, about 92% seen once. Sequencing was performed on CD4+ T cells from peripheral blood mononuclear cells, taken in the second trimester of pregnancy. These receptors all come from a female donor in good health, enrolled as a control in a pregnancy study. Each CDR3 is given with its conserved first and last residue. A D gene is named only where the DNA matches it firmly. Rows give clone size only sometimes, using once, few, many, or a class for an expanded clone.

D gene	V gene	clone size	J gene	CDR3 protein	CDR3 DNA
.	TRBV10-3	.	TRBJ1-2	CAFRSLGGNYGYTF	TGTGCCTTTCGGTCCTTGGGGGGGAACTATGGCTACACCTTC
TRBD1	TRBV12-5	.	TRBJ1-5	CASGQRRGQVYQPQHF	TGTGCTAGTGGCCAAAGAAGGGGGCAGGTGTACCAGCCCCAGCATTTT
.	TRBV18	few	TRBJ2-7	CASSRTVEEQYF	TGTGCCAGCTCACGGACAGTTGAGGAGCAGTACTTC
TRBD2	TRBV2	.	TRBJ2-2	CASRAGGPPGELFF	TGTGCCAGCAGAGCGGGGGGGCCCCCCGGGGAGCTGTTTTTT
TRBD2	TRBV7-6	.	TRBJ2-3	CASTPLAGDPDTQYF	TGTGCCAGCACCCCACTAGCGGGGGACCCAGATACGCAGTATTTT
TRBD2	TRBV4-3	.	TRBJ2-1	CASSQDFSGGEQFF	TGCGCCAGCAGCCAAGACTTTAGCGGGGGAGAGCAGTTCTTC
TRBD1	TRBV10-2	.	TRBJ2-7	CASSAGGIDEQYF	TGCGCCAGCAGTGCAGGGGGCATTGACGAGCAGTACTTC
TRBD2	TRBV5-6	.	TRBJ2-5	CASSSGGETQYF	TGTGCCAGCAGCTCCGGGGGGGAGACCCAGTACTTC
.	TRBV5-4	.	TRBJ1-1	CASSLWGAEAFF	TGTGCCAGCAGCTTGTGGGGCGCCGAAGCTTTCTTT
TRBD1	TRBV5-5	.	TRBJ2-3	CASSLSGQGSTDTQYF	TGTGCCAGCAGCTTATCGGGACAGGGGAGCACAGATACGCAGTATTTT
.	TRBV18	.	TRBJ1-2	CASSPPWQGVDYGYTF	TGTGCCAGCTCACCACCGTGGCAGGGCGTCGACTATGGCTACACCTTC
.	TRBV7-9	.	TRBJ1-1	CASSLPGVGPITEAFF	TGTGCCAGCAGCTTGCCCGGCGTGGGGCCAATTACTGAAGCTTTCTTT
.	TRBV9	.	TRBJ2-2	CASSVEVAKAGELFF	TGTGCCAGCAGCGTAGAAGTAGCCAAGGCCGGGGAGCTGTTTTTT
TRBD2	TRBV9	.	TRBJ2-3	CASSVGLAGGTDTQYF	TGTGCCAGCAGCGTAGGTCTAGCGGGGGGCACAGATACGCAGTATTTT
.	TRBV27	.	TRBJ1-6	CASMATGGSPLHF	TGTGCCAGCATGGCGACAGGCGGATCACCCCTCCACTTT
TRBD1	TRBV7-7	.	TRBJ2-3	CASSPSWTGSDTQYF	TGTGCCAGCAGCCCCTCGTGGACAGGGTCAGATACGCAGTATTTT
.	TRBV30	.	TRBJ2-6	CAWSVGGPGANVLTF	TGTGCCTGGAGTGTGGGGGGGCCTGGGGCCAACGTCCTGACTTTC
TRBD1	TRBV30	.	TRBJ1-4	CASLNRGRREKLFF	TGTGCCTCGCTCAACAGGGGGCGAAGAGAAAAACTGTTTTTT
TRBD2	TRBV27	.	TRBJ2-2	CASSVAGAFVTGELFF	TGTGCCAGCAGCGTAGCGGGGGCTTTCGTCACCGGGGAGCTGTTTTTT
TRBD1	TRBV27	.	TRBJ2-2	CASRTRDRGATGELFF	TGTGCCAGCAGGACACGGGACAGGGGAGCCACCGGGGAGCTGTTTTTT
.	TRBV27	.	TRBJ1-2	CASSLDQGLYGYTF	TGTGCCAGCAGTTTAGACCAGGGTCTCTATGGCTACACCTTC
.	TRBV11-2	.	TRBJ2-7	CASSSNRLSYEQYF	TGTGCCAGCAGCTCCAACAGGCTCTCCTACGAGCAGTACTTC
.	TRBV7-2	once	TRBJ1-5	CASSLGIGVNQPQHF	TGTGCCAGCAGCTTAGGGATAGGGGTTAATCAGCCCCAGCATTTT
.	TRBV15	.	TRBJ1-5	CATSGDRVDSNQPQHF	TGTGCCACCAGCGGAGACCGAGTTGATAGCAATCAGCCCCAGCATTTT
TRBD2	TRBV7-6	.	TRBJ2-1	CASSKTSGGSYNEQFF	TGTGCCAGCAGCAAGACTAGCGGGGGCTCCTACAATGAGCAGTTCTTC
TRBD1	TRBV11-3	.	TRBJ2-3	CASSLESTGGFSTDTQYF	TGTGCCAGCAGCTTAGAGTCTACAGGGGGCTTTAGCACAGATACGCAGTATTTT
TRBD1	TRBV19	few	TRBJ1-1	CASSTGGQGGTEAFF	TGTGCCAGTAGTACAGGGGGACAGGGAGGGACTGAAGCTTTCTTT
TRBD2	TRBV7-9	.	TRBJ2-7	CASSPGLAGATYEQYF	TGTGCCAGCAGCCCAGGACTAGCGGGCGCTACCTACGAGCAGTACTTC
TRBD2	TRBV29-1	.	TRBJ2-1	CSVGTSGSYNEQFF	TGCAGCGTGGGGACTAGCGGGTCCTACAATGAGCAGTTCTTC
TRBD2	TRBV7-6	.	TRBJ2-7	CASSLAPSGRAMGSYEQYF	TGTGCCAGCAGCTTAGCGCCTAGCGGGAGGGCCATGGGGTCCTACGAGCAGTACTTC
TRBD2	TRBV7-2	.	TRBJ2-5	CASSFPPLAGRETQYF	TGTGCCAGCAGCTTCCCCCCACTAGCGGGACGGGAGACCCAGTACTTC